One and the same sample provided the 21 T cell receptor beta chains below, sequenced in a study of T cell responses to AZD1222 COVID-19 vaccine. The assay was immunoSEQ multiplex PCR, and TCRdb's table has in-frame clones only and misses some. Among about 35,000 clones listed, 70% to 90% were seen once. Sequenced material: peripheral blood, taken on day 0 of AZD1222 vaccination. Receptors originate from an adult in good health.

This rearrangement joins TRBV11-2 to TRBJ2-3; D remains unclear. Trimming took off 0 bases at V and 3 bases at J, with 4 bases between the two ends. Germline CDR1 reads SGHAT; CDR2 reads FQNNGV. This CDR3 is 13 amino acids long. The CDR3: CASSLDLTDTQYF. The CDR3 DNA sequence: TGTGCCAGCAGCTTAGATTTGACAGATACGCAGTATTTT.

The rearrangement links TRBV30 to TRBJ2-3; D gene ambiguous. Germline CDR1 and CDR2: GTSNPN and SVGIG (reference sequence). V was clipped by 5 bases and J by 6 bases, with 12 bases between them. The CDR3 length is 12 residues. CDR3 amino acids: CAWGLRGDTQYF. CDR3 nucleotides: TGTGCCTGGGGCCTGCGTGGGGATACGCAGTATTTT.

V usage is TRBV4-1 and J usage is TRBJ2-1; D call uncertain. This CDR3 has 16 residues. The germline V and J ends were trimmed by 4 bases and 0 bases, with 13 bases remaining between them. Per the germline V gene, CDR1 is MGHRA and CDR2 is YSYEKL. The CDR3 DNA follows: TGCGCCAGCAGCCCATCGACTGGTAGCTCCTACAATGAGCAGTTCTTC. Translation: CASSPSTGSSYNEQFF.

The chain couples TRBV7-2 to TRBJ1-2; maybe TRBD1 (5 bases). Germline V CDR1 and CDR2: SGHTA, FQGNSA. The CDR3 contains 14 residues. V lost 3 bases, J lost 5 bases, and 13 bases lay in between. CDR3 DNA: TGTGCCAGCAGCTTCTGGGGGATTGGGTATGGCTACACCTTC. It codes for CASSFWGIGYGYTF. Based on the CDR3 plus reference TRBV7-2 and TRBJ1-2, the full variable domain is GAGVSQSPSNKVTEKGKDVELRCDPISGHTALYWYRQSLGQGLEFLIYFQGNSAPDKSGLPSDRFSAERTGGSVSTLTIQRTQQEDSAVYLCASSFWGIGYGYTFGSGTRLTVV.

The V gene is TRBV4-1, the J gene TRBJ1-3; TRBD1 matches 8 bases. The CDR3 is 15 residues long. In germline, CDR1 is MGHRA, CDR2 YSYEKL. V dropped 3 bases and J dropped 3; count of bases not matched to a gene: 4. Here the CDR3 reads CASSQGTGGGNTIYF. In DNA, the CDR3 is TGCGCCAGCAGCCAGGGGACAGGAGGTGGAAACACCATATATTTT.

V is TRBV7-3 and J is TRBJ2-1; a possible D gene is TRBD2 (6 bases). The CDR3 extends over 13 amino acids. V was shortened by 8 bases and J by 10 bases, with 18 bases between the two germline ends. CDR1 and CDR2 (germline): SGHTA, FQGTGA. CDR3 sequence reads: CASSPSAQGEQFF. In DNA form, the CDR3 reads TGTGCCAGCTCTCCTAGCGCCCAAGGGGAGCAGTTCTTC.

The chain links TRBV6-5 to TRBJ2-5; 8 nucleotides agree with TRBD1. Germline V gives CDR1 MNHEY, CDR2 SVGAGI. The CDR3 has 13 amino acids. J gave up 4 bases and V 6 bases, and 4 bases lay outside the gene matches. The DNA for the CDR3 is TGTGCCAGCAGCAGAGACAGGGGAGAGACCCAGTACTTC. It encodes CASSRDRGETQYF.

Worth noting for this clone: The junction departs from germline at one end; a sequencing error may be responsible. Other DNA sequences in this specimen translate into the identical CDR3. The chain uses TRBV7-2 and TRBJ2-3; D is unresolved. The CDR3 has 13 amino acids. Germline V gene sequence: CDR1 SGHTA, CDR2 FQGNSA. The CDR3 region has the DNA TGTGCCAGCAGCCTCAGTGGCGCAGATACGCAATATTTT. Its protein product is CASSLSGADTQYF. The full variable domain, completed using reference TRBV7-2 and TRBJ2-3, is GAGVSQSPSNKVTEKGKDVELRCDPISGHTALYWYRQSLGQGLEFLIYFQGNSAPDKSGLPSDRFSAERTGGSVSTLTIQRTQQEDSAVYLCASSLSGADTQYFGPGTRLTVL.

The chain joins TRBV9 to TRBJ2-3; tentatively, D is TRBD1 or TRBD2 (5 bases each). This CDR3 contains 15 residues. Germline CDR1 and CDR2: SGDLS and YYNGEE. V lost 4 bases, J lost 4 bases, and 16 bases lay in between. In DNA, the CDR3 is TGTGCCAGCAGCTACGGGTGGGGGTCCGCAGATACGCAGTATTTT. This encodes CASSYGWGSADTQYF. The whole variable domain, filled in from reference TRBV9 and TRBJ2-3, reads DSGVTQTPKHLITATGQRVTLRCSPRSGDLSVYWYQQSLDQGLQFLIQYYNGEERAKGNILERFSAQQFPDLHSELNLSSLELGDSALYFCASSYGWGSADTQYFGPGTRLTVL.

This chain connects TRBV5-1 to TRBJ2-7; D is unresolved. V was cut by 1 base and J by 3 bases, with 11 bases left in between. There are 14 residues in the CDR3. CDR1 and CDR2 from the germline V gene are SGHRS and YFSETQ. The CDR3 spells CASSLTNSLYEQYF. The DNA of the CDR3 is TGCGCCAGCAGCTTGACCAACAGCCTCTACGAGCAGTACTTC.

This chain joins TRBV6-5 and TRBJ1-2; tentative D call: TRBD1 (5 bases). Germline values: CDR1 MNHEY, CDR2 SVGAGI. Trimming shortened V by 0 bases and J by 3 bases, and 11 bases separated the two germline ends. The CDR3 extends over 15 amino acids. Here the CDR3 DNA reads TGTGCCAGCAGTTACTCGAGGCGGGGGGACTATGGCTACACCTTC. It translates to CASSYSRRGDYGYTF.

The chain employs TRBV24-1 and TRBJ2-4, with D tentatively TRBD1 (5 bases). Germline V gene sequence: CDR1 KGHDR, CDR2 SFDVKD. CDR3 size: 14 residues. The V and J ends lost 3 bases and 6 bases respectively, with 11 bases between them. CDR3 sequence reads: CATSDNTGGNIQYF. DNA of the CDR3: TGTGCCACCAGTGATAACACAGGTGGAAACATTCAGTACTTC.

This clone showed up just once. The V call is TRBV11-2, the J call TRBJ1-6; D call uncertain. CDR1 is SGHAT and CDR2 is FQNNGV in the germline V gene. The V and J ends lost 6 bases and 0 bases respectively, with 6 bases between them. The CDR3 covers 14 residues. The CDR3 loop reads CASRVSSYNSPLHF. In DNA form, the CDR3 reads TGTGCCAGCAGGGTGAGCTCCTATAATTCACCCCTCCACTTT. Together with reference TRBV11-2 and TRBJ1-6, the CDR3 gives the full variable domain: EAGVAQSPRYKIIEKRQSVAFWCNPISGHATLYWYQQILGQGPKLLIQFQNNGVVDDSQLPKDRFSAERLKGVDSTLKIQPAKLEDSAVYLCASRVSSYNSPLHFGNGTRLTVT.

The genes are TRBV18 and TRBJ1-1, with a possible D match to TRBD1 (5 bases). Germline values: CDR1 KGHSH, CDR2 LQKENI. Trimming removed 4 bases from V and 3 bases from J, with 12 bases in between. The CDR3 contains 14 residues. For the CDR3, the DNA is TGTGCCAGCTCACTTTTGGGGCAGGACACTGAAGCTTTCTTT. Translating it yields CASSLLGQDTEAFF.

The rearrangement uses TRBV15 and TRBJ2-7; 7 bases are a match to TRBD2. CDR1 and CDR2 (germline): LNHNV, YYDKDF (reference sequence). The ends lost 1 base at V and 2 bases at J; junction bases unmatched: 8. This CDR3 has 16 residues. As DNA, the CDR3 is TGTGCCACCAGCAGAGGGGAGGGGAATCCACCCTACGAGCAGTACTTC. Its translation: CATSRGEGNPPYEQYF. Full variable domain (rest looked up from reference TRBV15 and TRBJ2-7): DAMVIQNPRYQVTQFGKPVTLSCSQTLNHNVMYWYQQKSSQAPKLLFHYYDKDFNNEADTPDNFQSRRPNTSFCFLDIRSPGLGDTAMYLCATSRGEGNPPYEQYFGPGTRLTVT.

The chain links TRBV7-8 to TRBJ1-6; D not certain. Trimming cost V 7 bases and J 2 bases, with 3 bases left between them. Per the germline V gene, CDR1 is SGHVS and CDR2 is FQNEAQ. The CDR3 length is 12 residues. The CDR3 loop reads CASKAYNSPLHF. The DNA of the CDR3 is TGTGCCAGCAAAGCCTATAATTCACCCCTCCACTTT.

The CDR3 loop is CASSPAGVGDEQFF. The DNA of the CDR3 is TGTGCCAGCAGCCCAGCGGGAGTTGGCGATGAGCAGTTCTTC. The J gene is TRBJ2-1, the V gene TRBV7-3; 8 positions agree with TRBD2. The V gene's germline CDR1 is SGHTA and CDR2 FQGTGA. There are 14 residues in the CDR3. Trimming took 5 bases from V and 8 from J; bases not matched to a gene: 8.

This clone was counted a single time. The chain joins TRBV20-1 to TRBJ2-7, with D perhaps TRBD1 (6 bases). This CDR3 is built from 11 residues. Trimming took 8 bases from V and 4 from J, leaving 12 bases between them. Germline lookup yields CDR1 DFQATT and CDR2 SNEGSKA (reference sequence). CDR3 protein: CSPTRGYEQYF. The CDR3 DNA sequence: TGCAGTCCTACGAGGGGGTACGAGCAGTACTTC.

The chain couples TRBV28 to TRBJ2-2; D unresolved. Germline CDR1 and CDR2: MDHEN and SYDVKM. V lost 7 bases and J 0 bases, leaving 9 bases between the germline ends. The CDR3 has 14 amino acids. Here the CDR3 DNA reads TGTGCCAGCATTCTTGGAGCGAACACCGGGGAGCTGTTTTTT. Protein: CASILGANTGELFF.

The V and J genes are TRBV2 and TRBJ1-1; 7 nucleotides agree with TRBD1. Germline CDR1 SNHLY, CDR2 FYNNEI. This CDR3 is 14 amino acids long. The J segment lost 1 base and the V segment lost 5 bases, leaving 4 bases of the junction unmatched. In nucleotides, the CDR3 is TGTGCCAGCAGTTCCAACAGGGGGAACACTGAAGCTTTCTTT. It specifies CASSSNRGNTEAFF.

V and J are TRBV6-6 and TRBJ2-7, with 10 bases matching TRBD2. The CDR3 runs 16 residues. V gave up 0 bases and J gave up 0 bases; unmatched junction bases: 2. The V gene's germline CDR1 is MNHNY and CDR2 SVGAGI (reference sequence). Here the CDR3 reads CASSYSVAGGSYEQYF. CDR3 coding DNA: TGTGCCAGCAGTTACTCGGTAGCGGGAGGCTCCTACGAGCAGTACTTC.